The 9 T cell receptor beta chains in this list originate from one sample, sequenced in a study of blood T cell repertoires in COVID-19. Assay used: immunoSEQ multiplex PCR; TCRdb lists only in-frame clones, some missing. The table shows 210,000 or so clones, with about 90% occurring only once. Specimen: peripheral blood. The receptors stem from a man aged 50-60 years with acute or convalescent COVID-19.

V usage is TRBV15 and J usage is TRBJ2-2; D is unresolved. Germline V gives CDR1 LNHNV, CDR2 YYDKDF (reference sequence). The V end was cut by 6 bases, the J end by 3 bases, with 8 bases between. This CDR3 spans 13 amino acids. CDR3 protein: CATSVLYTGELFF. In nucleotides, the CDR3 is TGTGCCACCAGTGTCCTATACACCGGGGAGCTGTTTTTT. The full variable domain, in which reference TRBV15 and TRBJ2-2 provide the parts outside the CDR3, is DAMVIQNPRYQVTQFGKPVTLSCSQTLNHNVMYWYQQKSSQAPKLLFHYYDKDFNNEADTPDNFQSRRPNTSFCFLDIRSPGLGDTAMYLCATSVLYTGELFFGEGSRLTVL.

In its sample, this clone was seen once. This chain uses TRBV19 with TRBJ2-5, with 8 positions matching TRBD2. The CDR3 runs 15 residues. Germline CDR1 and CDR2: LNHDA and SQIVND (reference sequence). J lost 4 bases, V lost 3 bases, and 7 bases had no gene match. The CDR3 region is CASSMRGGGLETQYF. The CDR3, as DNA: TGTGCCAGTAGTATGCGCGGCGGGGGGTTAGAGACCCAGTACTTC.

The chain recombines TRBV5-8 with TRBJ2-1; TRBD2 matches 7 bases. Germline V gene sequence: CDR1 SGHTS, CDR2 YDEGEE. The CDR3 runs 16 residues. Trimming removed 1 base from V and 4 bases from J; junction bases left unmatched: 8. In DNA form, the CDR3 reads TGTGCCAGCAGCTTGTGGGGGGGAGGAAGGTACAATGAGCAGTTCTTC. Translating it yields CASSLWGGGRYNEQFF.

The chain is built from TRBV5-1 and TRBJ2-7, with 12 bases matching TRBD2. CDR3 length: 16 amino acids. The V segment lost 4 bases and the J segment 6 bases; nucleotides outside the gene matches: 11. CDR1 is SGHRS, CDR2 YFSETQ, per germline. The chain's CDR3 is CASSLTTTSGSSEQYF. The CDR3 nucleotides read TGCGCCAGCAGCCTTACTACGACTAGCGGGAGTTCCGAGCAGTACTTC.

The chain employs TRBV19 and TRBJ2-1; D perhaps matches TRBD2 (7 bases). From germline, CDR1 is LNHDA and CDR2 SQIVND (reference sequence). V lost 7 bases and J 8 bases, leaving 18 bases between the germline ends. The CDR3 has 14 amino acids. CDR3 in DNA: TGTGCCAGTACCCTAACGGGGGGCGGGTATGAGCAGTTCTTC. Translated: CASTLTGGGYEQFF.

The chain recombines TRBV9 with TRBJ2-1; no reliable D call. This CDR3 region has 12 residues. Trimming shortened V by 0 bases and J by 8 bases, and 6 bases separated the two germline ends. Germline CDR1 is SGDLS and CDR2 is YYNGEE. CDR3 sequence (DNA): TGTGCCAGCAGCGTAGGAGCTTATGAGCAGTTCTTC. Its protein product is CASSVGAYEQFF.

This clone was picked up one time. V usage is TRBV30 and J usage is TRBJ1-6; D is possibly TRBD1 (6 bases). Germline V CDR1 and CDR2: GTSNPN, SVGIG (reference sequence). The CDR3 has 14 amino acids. V lost 3 bases to trimming and J lost 9 bases, with 15 bases between them. The CDR3 spells CAWSKQTGRSPLHF. CDR3 nucleotides: TGTGCCTGGAGCAAGCAAACAGGGCGTTCACCCCTCCACTTT.

The rearrangement links TRBV6-2 or TRBV6-3 to TRBJ1-6; 8 bases line up with TRBD1. V trimming: 5 bases; J trimming: 6 bases; junction bases outside the gene matches: 9. The CDR3 loop spans 16 amino acids. CDR1 and CDR2 from the germline V gene are MNHEY and SVGEGT. The CDR3 reads CASSPVGTGVNSPLHF. DNA for the CDR3: TGTGCCAGCAGTCCCGTCGGGACAGGAGTTAATTCACCCCTCCACTTT.

The rearrangement joins TRBV3-1 (or the pseudogene TRBV3-2) to TRBJ1-6; a weak D match, TRBD1 (5 bases). CDR1 LGHDT and CDR2 YNNKEL come from the germline V gene (reference sequence). Trimming took off 1 base at V and 7 bases at J, with 11 bases between the two ends. The CDR3 runs to 15 residues. This chain's CDR3 is CASSQVQAGNSPLHF. CDR3 in DNA: TGTGCCAGCAGCCAAGTACAGGCGGGAAATTCACCCCTCCACTTT.